This T cell receptor (beta chain) is drawn from a study of T cells in localized non-small cell lung cancer (TCRdb year 2020). General notes on the study: The study analyzed T cell repertoires of under 250 early-stage NSCLC patients, comparing tumors and uninvolved tumor-adjacent lungs. The cohort comprised 200 to 300 treatment-naïve NSCLC patients with resected, localized lung tumors. Of the NSCLC patients, roughly 130 were male and about a hundred were female, and the mean age was approximately 66 years. On the study overall, not on this receptor specifically: Multi-region tumor sequencing was not performed, so intratumor heterogeneity could not be excluded. A median of approximately 57 of the top 100 tumor clones were detected in paired uninvolved adjacent lung, and 28 of these tumor clones were also found among the top 100 clones of the paired uninvolved adjacent lung. Higher T cell density in blood was associated with longer overall survival, whereas higher clonality in adjacent lung was associated with shorter survival. Because of the exploratory design, TCR variables were selected using unadjusted p-values without false-discovery rate correction. Uninvolved tumor-adjacent lung showed the highest T cell clonality, higher than tumor, which suggests more focused antigenic responses in the uninvolved tumor-adjacent lung.

Trimming at the junction amounts to 7 bases on V and 5 bases on J, and the germline ends lie 15 bases apart. Sequences SGHAT (CDR1) and FQNNGV (CDR2) are obtained from the germline V gene. Taken from cysteine to phenylalanine, the CDR3 has 15 residues. Only the CDR3 DNA stays, 45 bases, in frame from base 1. TCR beta CDR3 regions were sequenced from DNA using the immunoSEQ Assay. The paper's data handling went like this. T cell density was computed as TCR beta template counts normalized to usable DNA estimated by amplifying housekeeping genes. Richness was estimated with the preseqR package, extrapolating to 400,000 templates for PBMC samples and 120,000 templates for tissue samples. Clonality was taken to be one minus Pielou's evenness. Tissue-enriched TCRs were identified through differential abundance testing performed on productive amino-acid clonotypes, with a minimum total count of 5 and an alpha of 0.1. The Jaccard Index and the Morisita Overlap Index were used to measure how much the repertoires overlapped between compartments. GLIPH clustered TCR beta CDR3s with public tetramer-defined viral CDR3s; viral motifs required at least three viral sequences plus V-gene enrichment. This is the immuneACCESS table as TCRdb keeps it, with only in-frame sequences that have V and J called. A part of the clones is gone; compared with another copy, unresolved V genes explain less than half, and the rest is unexplained. V and J calls and clone size are as listed in that table; D and trimming were resolved from the DNA. Here the sample has approximately 35,000 clones; around 90% occur a single time. The ten largest clones represent about 10% of the sample.

At diagnosis, tumor, uninvolved tumor-adjacent lung and peripheral blood were collected and then preserved as a mix of FFPE and fresh-frozen material. For TCR repertoire profiling, the blood samples were analyzed as peripheral blood mononuclear cells. A note on this clone: This receptor's antigen is unknown. The sample holds no much larger clone one base away, and base qualities are not on file.

This sequence uses TRBV11-2 and TRBJ1-6, with a weak D call of TRBD1 (5 bases match). This receptor was obtained from a female donor over 55 with stage II lung adenocarcinoma. The sample here was peripheral blood mononuclear cells, taken before any cancer treatment. DNA sequence: TGTGCCAGCACCTGGGGGAGAGGAAATAATTCACCCCTCCACTTT. It encodes CASTWGRGNNSPLHF. Reference TRBV11-2 and TRBJ1-6 proteins supply the regions before and after the CDR3; the full variable domain is: EAGVAQSPRYKIIEKRQSVAFWCNPISGHATLYWYQQILGQGPKLLIQFQNNGVVDDSQLPKDRFSAERLKGVDSTLKIQPAKLEDSAVYLCASTWGRGNNSPLHFGNGTRLTVT.